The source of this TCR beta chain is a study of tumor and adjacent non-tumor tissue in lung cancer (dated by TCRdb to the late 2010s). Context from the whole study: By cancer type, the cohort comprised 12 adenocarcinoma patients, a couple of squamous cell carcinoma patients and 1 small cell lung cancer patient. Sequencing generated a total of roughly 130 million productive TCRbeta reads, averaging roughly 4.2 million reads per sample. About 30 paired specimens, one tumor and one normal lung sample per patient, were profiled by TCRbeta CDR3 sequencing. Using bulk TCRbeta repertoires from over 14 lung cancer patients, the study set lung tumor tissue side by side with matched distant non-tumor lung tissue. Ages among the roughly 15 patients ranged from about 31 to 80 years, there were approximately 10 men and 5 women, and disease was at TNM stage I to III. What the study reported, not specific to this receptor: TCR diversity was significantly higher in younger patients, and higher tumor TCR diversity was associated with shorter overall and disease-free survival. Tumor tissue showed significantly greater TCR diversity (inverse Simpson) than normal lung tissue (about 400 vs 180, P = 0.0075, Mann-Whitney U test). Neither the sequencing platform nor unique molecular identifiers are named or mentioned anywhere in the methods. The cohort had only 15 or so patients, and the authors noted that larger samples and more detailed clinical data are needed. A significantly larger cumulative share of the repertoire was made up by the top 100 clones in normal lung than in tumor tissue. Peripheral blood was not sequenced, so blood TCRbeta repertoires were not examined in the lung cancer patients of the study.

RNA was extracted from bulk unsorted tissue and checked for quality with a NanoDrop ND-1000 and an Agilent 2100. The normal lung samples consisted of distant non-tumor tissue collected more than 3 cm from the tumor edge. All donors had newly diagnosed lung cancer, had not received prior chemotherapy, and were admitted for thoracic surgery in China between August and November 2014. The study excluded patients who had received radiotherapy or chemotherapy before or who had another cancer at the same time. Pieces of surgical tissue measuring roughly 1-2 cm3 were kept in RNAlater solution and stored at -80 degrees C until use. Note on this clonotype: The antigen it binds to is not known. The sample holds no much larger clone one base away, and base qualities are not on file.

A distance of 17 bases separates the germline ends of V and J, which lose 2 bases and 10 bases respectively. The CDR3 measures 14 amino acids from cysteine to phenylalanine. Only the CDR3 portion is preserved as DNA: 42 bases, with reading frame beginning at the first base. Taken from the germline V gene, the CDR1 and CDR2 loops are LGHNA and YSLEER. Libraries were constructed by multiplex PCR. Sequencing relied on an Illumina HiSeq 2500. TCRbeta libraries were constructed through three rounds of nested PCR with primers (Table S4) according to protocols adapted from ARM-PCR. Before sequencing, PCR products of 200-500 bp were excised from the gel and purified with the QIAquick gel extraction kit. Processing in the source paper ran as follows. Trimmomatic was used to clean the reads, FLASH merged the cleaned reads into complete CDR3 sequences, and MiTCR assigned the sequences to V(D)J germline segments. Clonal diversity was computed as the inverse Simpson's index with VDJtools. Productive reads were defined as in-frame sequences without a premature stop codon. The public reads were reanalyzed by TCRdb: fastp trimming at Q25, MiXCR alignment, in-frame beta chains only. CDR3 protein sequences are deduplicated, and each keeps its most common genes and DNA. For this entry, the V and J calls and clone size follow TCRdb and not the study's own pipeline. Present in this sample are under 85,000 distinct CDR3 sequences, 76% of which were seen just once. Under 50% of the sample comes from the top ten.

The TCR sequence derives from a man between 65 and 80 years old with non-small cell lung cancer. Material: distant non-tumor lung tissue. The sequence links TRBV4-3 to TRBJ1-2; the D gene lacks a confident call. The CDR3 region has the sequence CASSQNVGEDDYTF. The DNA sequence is TGCGCCAGCAGCCAAAATGTGGGCGAAGATGACTACACCTTC.